These 13 T cell receptor beta chains came from one sample sequenced in a study of T cell responses to AZD1222 COVID-19 vaccine. Here immunoSEQ multiplex PCR was the method, and the copy in TCRdb shows in-frame clones only, minus some. Among approximately 150,000 clones listed, roughly 91% were seen once. Sequenced material: peripheral blood, taken on day 0 of AZD1222 vaccination. All receptors derive from an adult in good health.

The gene calls are TRBV28 and TRBJ2-4; D gene ambiguous. Trimming removed 4 bases at V and 0 bases at J, with 10 bases between. Per the germline V gene, CDR1 is MDHEN and CDR2 is SYDVKM. The CDR3 covers 15 residues. CDR3 sequence: CASSSHDLAKNIQYF. In DNA form, the CDR3 reads TGTGCCAGCAGTTCGCATGATCTAGCCAAAAACATTCAGTACTTC.

This clone was seen just once. The genes are TRBV11-3 and TRBJ1-1; D remains unclear. The germline V gene encodes CDR1 SGHNT and CDR2 YENEEA. The CDR3 is made up of 15 amino acids. V gave up 3 bases and J gave up 0 bases, with 11 bases separating them. DNA for the CDR3: TGTGCCAGCAGCTTTGAGGGCCCCATGAACACTGAAGCTTTCTTT. This codes for CASSFEGPMNTEAFF.

The chain joins TRBV6-5 to TRBJ1-2; no firm D call. This CDR3 region has 13 residues. Germline CDR1 and CDR2: MNHEY and SVGAGI. Trimming removed 2 bases at V and 2 bases at J, with 6 bases between. The CDR3 DNA reads TGTGCCAGCAGTTACGGGATGAACTATGGCTACACCTTC. Translated: CASSYGMNYGYTF.

V and J are TRBV4-3 and TRBJ2-1; TRBD2 might be the D (5 bases). This CDR3 contains 16 residues. The V gene's germline CDR1 is LGHNA and CDR2 YSLEER. V was trimmed by 0 bases and J by 8 bases, leaving 17 bases between them. The CDR3 DNA is TGCGCCAGCAGCCAAGATTATGCCAGCGGTTTCGATGAGCAGTTCTTC. Encoded protein: CASSQDYASGFDEQFF.

V and J are TRBV15 and TRBJ1-4; D is undetermined. Germline V gives CDR1 LNHNV, CDR2 YYDKDF (reference sequence). This CDR3 comprises 14 residues. The V end was cut by 1 base, the J end by 1 base, with 4 bases between. The CDR3 nucleotides are TGTGCCACCAGCAGAGGACTAACTAATGAAAAACTGTTTTTT. Protein product: CATSRGLTNEKLFF. Using reference TRBV15 and TRBJ1-4 for the parts outside the CDR3, the full variable domain is DAMVIQNPRYQVTQFGKPVTLSCSQTLNHNVMYWYQQKSSQAPKLLFHYYDKDFNNEADTPDNFQSRRPNTSFCFLDIRSPGLGDTAMYLCATSRGLTNEKLFFGSGTQLSVL.

The rearrangement links TRBV11-1 to TRBJ2-7; D may be TRBD1 (5 bases). The CDR3 is made up of 13 amino acids. Germline V CDR1 and CDR2: SGHAT, FQDESV (reference sequence). Deletions cut 4 bases from V and 5 bases from J, with 12 bases between. In DNA, the CDR3 is TGTGCCAGCAGCTACCCCCAGGGAAACGAGCAGTACTTC. Translation gives CASSYPQGNEQYF.

The chain employs TRBV19 and TRBJ1-3; D is undetermined. Between the trimmed V and J ends, which lost 5 bases and 0 bases, there was a span of 11 bases. Germline V gene lookup returns CDR1 LNHDA and CDR2 SQIVND (reference sequence). This CDR3 region has 15 residues. The CDR3 region is CASSLAANSGNTIYF. The CDR3 DNA sequence: TGTGCCAGTAGTCTTGCGGCCAACTCTGGAAACACCATATATTTT.

This sequence joins TRBV28 and TRBJ2-7, with 10 bases matching TRBD2. V lost 6 bases, J lost 1 base, and 9 bases stayed unmatched. The CDR3 length is 16 residues. Per the germline V gene, CDR1 is MDHEN and CDR2 is SYDVKM. CDR3 loop: CASRFPGTSASYEQYF. CDR3 sequence (DNA): TGTGCCAGCAGGTTTCCCGGGACTAGCGCGTCCTACGAGCAGTACTTC.

V is TRBV5-4 and J is TRBJ1-2; D is unclear. Trimming removed 0 bases from V and 8 bases from J, with 17 bases in between. The CDR3 is 15 amino acids. CDR1 and CDR2 (germline): SGHNT, YYREEE (reference sequence). CDR3 region: CASSLELREGGGYTF. The CDR3 DNA reads as TGTGCCAGCAGCTTGGAATTGAGGGAAGGAGGGGGCTACACCTTC.

In its sample, this clone was seen once. This chain links TRBV13 with TRBJ2-2, with D unresolved. Germline values: CDR1 PRHDT, CDR2 FYEKMQ (reference sequence). This CDR3 has 18 amino acids. V lost 2 bases and J lost 4, with 20 bases in between. This CDR3 is CASSLLVVGQRLTGELFF. The CDR3 bases are TGTGCCAGCAGCTTATTGGTAGTTGGGCAGAGACTCACCGGGGAGCTGTTTTTT. Together with reference TRBV13 and TRBJ2-2, the CDR3 gives the full variable domain: AAGVIQSPRHLIKEKRETATLKCYPIPRHDTVYWYQQGPGQDPQFLISFYEKMQSDKGSIPDRFSAQQFSDYHSELNMSSLELGDSALYFCASSLLVVGQRLTGELFFGEGSRLTVL.

This chain connects TRBV4-3 to TRBJ1-5; D may be TRBD1 (5 bases). This CDR3 is built from 14 residues. Germline V gene data show CDR1 as LGHNA and CDR2 as YSLEER. Trimming pared 0 bases from V and 9 bases from J, leaving 12 bases between. DNA of the CDR3: TGCGCCAGCAGCCAAGACCGGGGGATCATGCCCCAGCATTTT. This codes for CASSQDRGIMPQHF.

The sample holds a few counts of this clone. The rearrangement joins TRBV7-2 to TRBJ1-1, with D tentatively TRBD1 (6 bases). CDR1 is SGHTA and CDR2 is FQGNSA in the germline V gene. The V end was cut by 8 bases, the J end by 0 bases, with 16 bases between. The CDR3 consists of 15 residues. The chain's CDR3 is CASGPGGPMNTEAFF. CDR3 in DNA: TGTGCCAGCGGACCTGGGGGGCCCATGAACACTGAAGCTTTCTTT. The full variable domain, its missing parts supplied by reference TRBV7-2 and TRBJ1-1, is GAGVSQSPSNKVTEKGKDVELRCDPISGHTALYWYRQSLGQGLEFLIYFQGNSAPDKSGLPSDRFSAERTGGSVSTLTIQRTQQEDSAVYLCASGPGGPMNTEAFFGQGTRLTVV.

V gene TRBV10-2 combines with J gene TRBJ2-3, with 8 bases aligning to TRBD2. CDR3 size: 16 residues. The germline gives CDR1 WSHSY, CDR2 SAAADI. The J segment lost 1 base and the V segment lost 6 bases, leaving 9 bases of the junction unmatched. CDR3 bases: TGCGCCAGCAGGACCCCTGCAGCGGGAGGCACAGATACGCAGTATTTT. It encodes CASRTPAAGGTDTQYF.